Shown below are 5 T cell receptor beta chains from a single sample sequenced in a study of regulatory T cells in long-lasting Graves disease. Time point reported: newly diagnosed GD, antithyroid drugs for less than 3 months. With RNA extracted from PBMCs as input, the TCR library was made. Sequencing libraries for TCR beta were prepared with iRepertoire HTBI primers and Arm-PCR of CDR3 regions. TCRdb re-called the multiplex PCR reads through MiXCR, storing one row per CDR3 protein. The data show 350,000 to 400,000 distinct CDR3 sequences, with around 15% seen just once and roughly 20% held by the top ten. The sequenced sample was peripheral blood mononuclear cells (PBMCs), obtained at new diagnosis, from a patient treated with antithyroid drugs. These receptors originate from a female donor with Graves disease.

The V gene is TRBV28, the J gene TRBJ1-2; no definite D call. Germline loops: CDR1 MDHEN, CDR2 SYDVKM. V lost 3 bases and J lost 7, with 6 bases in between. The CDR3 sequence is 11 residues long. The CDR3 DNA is TGTGCCAGCAGTTTCAGAGTTGGCTACACCTTC. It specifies CASSFRVGYTF.

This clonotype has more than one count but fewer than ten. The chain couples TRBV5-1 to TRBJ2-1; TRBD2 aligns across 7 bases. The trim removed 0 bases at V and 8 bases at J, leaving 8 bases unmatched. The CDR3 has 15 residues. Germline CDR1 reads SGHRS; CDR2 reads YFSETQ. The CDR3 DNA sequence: TGCGCCAGCAGCTTGGGGCTAGCGGAGCTCTATGAGCAGTTCTTC. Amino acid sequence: CASSLGLAELYEQFF.

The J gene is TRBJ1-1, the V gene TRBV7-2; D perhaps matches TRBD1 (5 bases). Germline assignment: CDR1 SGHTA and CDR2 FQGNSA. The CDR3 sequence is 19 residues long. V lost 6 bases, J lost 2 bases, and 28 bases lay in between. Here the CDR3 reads CASSGMRGRTPRKNTEAFF. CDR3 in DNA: TGTGCCAGCAGTGGAATGCGAGGCAGGACACCTCGAAAAAACACTGAAGCTTTCTTT.

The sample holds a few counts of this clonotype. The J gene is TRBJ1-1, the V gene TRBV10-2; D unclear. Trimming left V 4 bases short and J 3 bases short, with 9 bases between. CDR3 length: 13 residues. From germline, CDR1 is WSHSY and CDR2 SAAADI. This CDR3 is CASSVSGHTEAFF. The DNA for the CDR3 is TGCGCCAGCAGTGTGTCCGGGCACACTGAAGCTTTCTTT.

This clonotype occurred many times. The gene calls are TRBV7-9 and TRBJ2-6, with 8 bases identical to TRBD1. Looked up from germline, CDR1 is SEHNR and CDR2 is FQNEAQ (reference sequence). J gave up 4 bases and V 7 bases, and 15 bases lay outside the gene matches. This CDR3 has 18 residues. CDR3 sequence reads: CASKRPEQGAAGANVLTF. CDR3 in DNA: TGTGCCAGCAAGAGACCCGAGCAGGGGGCCGCAGGGGCCAACGTCCTGACTTTC.